Presented here are 23 T cell receptor beta chains from one specimen sequenced in a study of Tregs in tolerant kidney transplant recipients. Sequencing was performed with immunoSEQ multiplex PCR; in TCRdb, only in-frame clones are kept and a portion is missing. The sample lists 90,000 to 150,000 clones; about 90% were seen once. The sequenced material came from CD4+ T cells from blood. The receptors come from a human donor in good health.

The chain is built from TRBV15 and TRBJ2-5, with TRBD1 identical over 7 bases. After removal of 9 bases from V and 1 base from J, the junction contained 8 bases not matched to a gene. This CDR3 is built from 14 residues. Looked up from germline, CDR1 is LNHNV and CDR2 is YYDKDF (reference sequence). The CDR3 reads CATRQGETQETQYF. For the CDR3, the DNA is TGTGCCACGAGACAGGGAGAGACCCAAGAGACCCAGTACTTC.

V and J are TRBV6-5 and TRBJ1-2, with D hard to call. Looked up from germline, CDR1 is MNHEY and CDR2 is SVGAGI. V lost 7 bases and J 7 bases, leaving 16 bases between the germline ends. CDR3 length: 13 residues. The CDR3 region is CASTPEPLRGYTF. In DNA, the CDR3 is TGTGCCAGCACCCCGGAACCCCTCCGTGGCTACACCTTC.

This chain connects TRBV13 to TRBJ2-7, with no clear D. The CDR3 loop spans 13 amino acids. V was cut by 4 bases and J by 2 bases, with 9 bases left in between. Looked up from germline, CDR1 is PRHDT and CDR2 is FYEKMQ (reference sequence). The DNA for the CDR3 is TGTGCCAGCAGCTCCTACACACCCTACGAGCAGTACTTC. This gives the protein CASSSYTPYEQYF.

The chain links TRBV7-3 to TRBJ2-5; TRBD2 is a possible D gene (6 bases). V was pared by 5 bases and J by 1 base, with 11 bases between. CDR3 length: 14 amino acids. The germline CDR1 and CDR2 sequences are SGHTA and FQGTGA. In nucleotides, the CDR3 is TGTGCCAGCAGCCGCGGGGACGGCCAAGAGACCCAGTACTTC. Its protein product is CASSRGDGQETQYF.

The CDR3 DNA sequence: TGTGCCAGCAGCGTATTAGTGGGAGGAAAGGATACGCAGTATTTT. It encodes CASSVLVGGKDTQYF. This chain uses TRBV9 with TRBJ2-3, with a possible D match to TRBD2 (6 bases). Trimming removed 1 base at V and 6 bases at J, with 15 bases between. Germline lookup yields CDR1 SGDLS and CDR2 YYNGEE. The CDR3 spans 15 residues.

A remark on this clone: Relative to the germline gene, one junction end is altered; a read error may explain this. This rearrangement joins TRBV7-7 to TRBJ2-3; D may be TRBD1 (5 bases). The germline CDR1 and CDR2 sequences are SSHAT and FNYEAQ (reference sequence). This CDR3 has 17 residues. The chain's CDR3 is CASSLRGPGSSTDTQYF. DNA of the CDR3: TGTGCTAGCAGCTTAAGGGGTCCCGGTTCGAGCACAGATACGCAGTATTTT.

V usage is TRBV5-6 and J usage is TRBJ2-2, with 12 positions matching TRBD1. J gave up 4 bases and V 4 bases, and 5 bases lay outside the gene matches. Germline V gene lookup returns CDR1 SGHDT and CDR2 YYEEEE. This CDR3 comprises 16 residues. The CDR3 bases are TGTGCCAGCAGCCGGGACAGGGGGCGCAGCACCGGGGAGCTGTTTTTT. Translation: CASSRDRGRSTGELFF.

This clone was observed a few times. The chain uses TRBV7-8 and TRBJ2-4; tentative D call: TRBD1 (5 bases). Per germline, CDR1 SGHVS and CDR2 FQNEAQ. The CDR3 sequence is 15 residues long. Deletions cut 3 bases from V and 2 bases from J, with 11 bases between. This CDR3 reads CASSFEGVTKNIQYF. The CDR3 coding sequence is TGTGCCAGCAGCTTTGAAGGGGTTACCAAAAACATTCAGTACTTC.

The CDR3 bases are TGTGCCAGCAGCTTAGCGTCCCGAATCCGGGACAGTGATAAGTTGGGCATTCAGTACTTC. This gives the protein CASSLASRIRDSDKLGIQYF. J is TRBJ2-4 and V is TRBV7-8; 7 bases align to TRBD1. Germline lookup yields CDR1 SGHVS and CDR2 FQNEAQ. CDR3 length equals 20 residues. After removal of 0 bases from V and 9 bases from J, the junction contained 23 bases not matched to a gene.

V and J are TRBV5-4 and TRBJ1-1, with a possible D match to TRBD1 (5 bases). V lost 2 bases and J 4 bases, leaving 15 bases between the germline ends. CDR1 is SGHNT, CDR2 YYREEE, per germline (reference sequence). The CDR3 is 15 amino acids. CDR3 sequence (DNA): TGTGCCAGCAGCTTATTTGGGAGGGGCTCCACTGAAGCTTTCTTT. Translated: CASSLFGRGSTEAFF.

This chain connects TRBV18 to TRBJ2-7; D call uncertain. Trimming removed 3 bases from V and 1 base from J, with 7 bases in between. The CDR3 length is 13 residues. Germline CDR1 KGHSH, CDR2 LQKENI. The CDR3 bases are TGTGCCAGCTCACCCAGCCAGTCCTACGAGCAGTACTTC. It encodes CASSPSQSYEQYF.

This chain connects TRBV6-1 to TRBJ1-2, with D uncertain. This CDR3 is 15 amino acids long. Trimming pared 6 bases from V and 4 bases from J, leaving 18 bases between. Germline V CDR1 and CDR2: MNHNS, SASEGT. The CDR3 sequence is CASSAEVGPSYGYTF. Here the CDR3 DNA reads TGTGCCAGCAGCGCTGAGGTAGGGCCGTCCTATGGCTACACCTTC.

The chain links TRBV9 to TRBJ2-2; 14 nucleotides match TRBD2. This CDR3 spans 16 amino acids. The trim removed 4 bases at V and 6 bases at J, leaving 5 bases unmatched. Germline values: CDR1 SGDLS, CDR2 YYNGEE. The CDR3 DNA reads as TGTGCCAGCAGCACGCGACTAGCGGGGGGGCCCGGGGAGCTGTTTTTT. It is translated as CASSTRLAGGPGELFF. Complete variable domain (other parts from reference TRBV9 and TRBJ2-2): DSGVTQTPKHLITATGQRVTLRCSPRSGDLSVYWYQQSLDQGLQFLIQYYNGEERAKGNILERFSAQQFPDLHSELNLSSLELGDSALYFCASSTRLAGGPGELFFGEGSRLTVL.

The chain recombines TRBV7-2 with TRBJ2-6, with 9 bases lining up with TRBD1. CDR3 size: 15 residues. Germline V CDR1 and CDR2: SGHTA, FQGNSA. Germline trimming cut 6 bases from V and 7 bases from J; bases unmatched to any gene: 7. The CDR3 spells CASRQGQGRANVLTF. Here the CDR3 DNA reads TGTGCCAGCAGACAGGGACAGGGAAGAGCCAACGTCCTGACTTTC.

The gene calls are TRBV7-2 and TRBJ1-2, with 10 bases aligning to TRBD1. With V trimmed by 5 bases and J by 4 bases, 4 bases remained unmatched. The CDR3 totals 14 residues. Germline loops: CDR1 SGHTA, CDR2 FQGNSA. As DNA, the CDR3 is TGTGCCAGCAGCCGACAGGGGGCGATCTATGGCTACACCTTC. Translation gives CASSRQGAIYGYTF.

The chain is built from TRBV27 and TRBJ1-6; D is uncertain. CDR3 size: 13 residues. Germline lookup yields CDR1 MNHEY and CDR2 SMNVEV (reference sequence). V lost 4 bases and J 8 bases, leaving 9 bases between the germline ends. The CDR3 DNA sequence: TGTGCCAGCAGTTCCTTCCAAGATTCACCCCTCCACTTT. Amino acids: CASSSFQDSPLHF.

V usage is TRBV11-3 and J usage is TRBJ2-1; either TRBD1 or TRBD2 may supply D (5 bases each). Trimming removed 5 bases from V and 6 bases from J, with 17 bases in between. The CDR3 is 15 residues long. The germline V gene has CDR1 SGHNT and CDR2 YENEEA. The CDR3 nucleotides are TGTGCCAGCAGCCGGGGCAATGCCCGCCCCAATGAGCAGTTCTTC. It yields the protein CASSRGNARPNEQFF.

This clone was detected only a few times. DNA for the CDR3: TGTGCCAGTGGAGGGAACATGAACACTGAAGCTTTCTTT. It encodes CASGGNMNTEAFF. The gene calls are TRBV2 and TRBJ1-1; unclear D gene. V shed 9 bases and J shed 0 bases, with 11 bases lying between them. Per the germline V gene, CDR1 is SNHLY and CDR2 is FYNNEI. The CDR3 totals 13 residues.

This sequence joins TRBV29-1 and TRBJ1-3, with 7 bases aligning to TRBD1. With V trimmed by 2 bases and J by 2 bases, 0 bases remained unmatched. The CDR3 contains 13 residues. Germline V gene data show CDR1 as SQVTM and CDR2 as ANQGSEA. Here the CDR3 reads CSVEQGAGNTIYF. For the CDR3, the DNA is TGCAGCGTTGAACAGGGGGCTGGAAACACCATATATTTT.

This clone was found a few times. CDR3 protein: CASSREETQYF. The CDR3 coding sequence is TGTGCCAGTAGCAGAGAAGAGACCCAGTACTTC. This chain links TRBV19 with TRBJ2-5; D is uncertain. Germline V gene sequence: CDR1 LNHDA, CDR2 SQIVND (reference sequence). This CDR3 has 11 amino acids. Trimming removed 6 bases from V and 3 bases from J, with 5 bases in between.

V usage is TRBV2 and J usage is TRBJ1-1, with 8 positions matching TRBD1. The V gene end was trimmed by 5 bases and the J gene end by 6 bases; junction bases not matched to a gene: 8. The CDR3 extends over 14 amino acids. Germline CDR1 and CDR2: SNHLY and FYNNEI. CDR3 residues: CASSPGTGGAEAFF. CDR3 sequence (DNA): TGTGCCAGCAGTCCCGGGACAGGAGGTGCTGAAGCTTTCTTT.

The chain combines TRBV11-2 with TRBJ2-7; 10 bases line up with TRBD2. Trimming removed 1 base from V and 3 bases from J; junction bases left unmatched: 3. This CDR3 contains 15 residues. In germline, CDR1 is SGHAT, CDR2 FQNNGV. The CDR3 reads CASSLVSSGSYEQYF. CDR3 nucleotides: TGTGCCAGCAGCTTAGTCTCTAGCGGGAGCTACGAGCAGTACTTC.

The chain joins TRBV5-5 to TRBJ1-2, with D hard to call. Per the germline V gene, CDR1 is SGHKS and CDR2 is YYEKEE (reference sequence). The ends were cut back, 1 base at V and 1 base at J, with 5 bases in the middle. The CDR3 runs to 13 residues. CDR3 region: CASSLLVNYGYTF. CDR3 DNA sequence: TGTGCCAGCAGCTTGCTGGTTAACTATGGCTACACCTTC.